These T cell receptor beta chains were read from a single sample in a study of metastatic and nonmetastatic thyroid tumors. TCRdb redid the clone calls on the PCR reads using MiXCR. The repertoire includes some 10,000 clones, about 31% of them detected once, and about 16% sits in the top ten. The specimen sequenced was tumor tissue. Receptors were obtained from a female donor with papillary thyroid cancer or a benign thyroid nodule (not recorded which). Some clones in this sample may be carry-over from other donors' samples. CDR3s include the opening cysteine and the closing phenylalanine or tryptophan. The D gene is left open where the match is weak. Clone size is given for some rows only: seen once, a few or many times, or a class if the clone is expanded.

>TRBD1|.|TRBV20-1|TRBJ2-2
CSAGQGAVTGELFF
TGCAGTGCCGGACAGGGGGCGGTCACCGGGGAGCTGTTTTTT
>.|.|TRBV18|TRBJ1-1
CASSPRKNTEAFF
TGTGCCAGCTCACCTAGGAAGAACACTGAAGCTTTCTTT
>.|.|TRBV20-1|TRBJ2-7
CSARDHRDPTYEQYF
TGCAGTGCTAGAGATCATCGGGACCCCACCTACGAGCAGTACTTC
>.|large|TRBV6-1|TRBJ1-3
CASSSRGLSGNTIYF
TGTGCCAGCAGTTCCCGGGGTCTCTCTGGAAACACCATATATTTT
>.|.|TRBV27|TRBJ2-2
CASSLQGSPGELFF
TGTGCCAGCAGTTTACAGGGGAGCCCCGGGGAGCTGTTTTTT
>.|medium-sized|TRBV11-1|TRBJ1-1
CASSLRSGNTEAFF
TGTGCCAGCAGCTTAAGATCAGGGAACACTGAAGCTTTCTTT
>TRBD2|many|TRBV20-1|TRBJ2-1
CSARNTAGGPHEQFF
TGCAGTGCTAGAAATACAGCGGGAGGGCCCCATGAGCAGTTCTTC
>.|.|TRBV6-4|TRBJ2-1
CASSVDGQRDEQFF
TGTGCCAGCAGTGTGGACGGACAGCGCGATGAGCAGTTCTTC
>TRBD2|.|TRBV5-1|TRBJ2-3
CASSLELAGAPSTDTQYF
TGCGCCAGCAGCTTGGAACTAGCGGGTGCACCTAGCACAGATACGCAGTATTTT
>.|.|TRBV2|TRBJ1-3
CASSDHSSGNTIYF
TGTGCCAGCAGTGACCACAGCTCTGGAAACACCATATATTTT
>.|.|TRBV2|TRBJ1-5
CASKGRVNQPQHF
TGTGCCAGCAAGGGTAGGGTTAATCAGCCCCAGCATTTT
>.|.|TRBV7-6|TRBJ1-6
CASSSGGIKNSPLHF
TGTGCCAGCAGCTCCGGAGGGATTAAGAATTCACCCCTCCACTTT
>.|.|TRBV5-1|TRBJ2-7
CASSHKTGGEQYF
TGCGCCAGCAGCCACAAGACAGGAGGCGAGCAGTACTTC
>.|medium-sized|TRBV6-2/TRBV6-3|TRBJ1-6
CASSSGSHSAPLHF
TGTGCCAGCAGTTCCGGCAGCCACTCGGCACCCCTCCACTTT
>TRBD2|.|TRBV3-1|TRBJ2-7
CASSGTSGSLEQYF
TGTGCCAGCAGCGGGACTAGCGGGAGCCTCGAGCAGTACTTC
>.|many|TRBV20-1|TRBJ2-5
CSATRDQETQYF
TGCAGTGCTACGCGGGACCAAGAGACCCAGTACTTC
>.|medium-sized|TRBV20-1|TRBJ1-1
CSASRGPSGVEAFF
TGCAGTGCTAGCCGAGGGCCCTCCGGGGTTGAAGCTTTCTTT
>TRBD2|medium-sized|TRBV25-1|TRBJ2-7
CASSEESSGSLGGYEQYF
TGTGCCAGCAGTGAAGAGAGTAGCGGGAGCTTGGGGGGCTACGAGCAGTACTTC
>.|.|TRBV18|TRBJ2-6
CASSPGGANVLTF
TGTGCCAGCTCCCCTGGTGGGGCCAACGTCCTGACTTTC
>TRBD2|many|TRBV3-1|TRBJ2-1
CASSQARLATPNEQFF
TGTGCCAGCAGCCAAGCGAGACTAGCGACTCCCAATGAGCAGTTCTTC
>.|medium-sized|TRBV7-9|TRBJ2-7
CASSLPGARYEQYF
TGTGCCAGCAGCTTACCGGGGGCAAGGTACGAGCAGTACTTC
>.|.|TRBV5-1|TRBJ2-7
CASSGGQSSYEQYF
TGCGCCAGCAGCGGTGGACAGTCTTCCTACGAGCAGTACTTC
>.|.|TRBV9|TRBJ2-5
CASSVDPSKGWETQYF
TGTGCCAGCAGCGTAGACCCATCGAAGGGATGGGAGACCCAGTACTTC
>.|.|TRBV5-1|TRBJ1-5
CASSPSPGGNQPQHF
TGCGCCAGCAGCCCGTCACCAGGTGGCAATCAGCCCCAGCATTTT
>.|.|TRBV15|TRBJ2-5
CATSSSRQNLQETQYF
TGTGCCACCAGCAGCTCCCGACAGAATCTACAAGAGACCCAGTACTTC
>.|.|TRBV4-3|TRBJ2-5
CASSQDKDRVGKEAQYF
TGCGCCAGCAGCCAAGATAAGGATAGGGTGGGGAAGGAGGCCCAGTACTTC
>TRBD2|medium-sized|TRBV5-1|TRBJ2-7
CASSISGTSGHYSYEQYF
TGCGCCAGCAGCATATCCGGGACTAGCGGGCACTACTCCTACGAGCAGTACTTC
>.|.|TRBV18|TRBJ1-1
CASSPGRPPNTEAFF
TGTGCCAGCTCACCCGGACGTCCCCCTAACACTGAAGCTTTCTTT
>.|.|TRBV2|TRBJ1-4
CASSGTGTEKLFF
TGTGCCAGCAGCGGTACAGGGACGGAAAAACTGTTTTTT
>TRBD1|.|TRBV7-3|TRBJ1-6
CASSPRGGGNSPLHF
TGTGCCAGCAGCCCCAGGGGGGGAGGGAATTCACCCCTCCACTTT
>.|many|TRBV27|TRBJ1-1
CATRPTVRNTEAFF
TGTGCCACCAGGCCCACAGTGAGGAACACTGAAGCTTTCTTT
>TRBD1|.|TRBV20-1|TRBJ2-7
CSARAGTGLPYEQYF
TGCAGTGCTAGAGCCGGGACAGGGCTCCCCTACGAGCAGTACTTC
>.|few|TRBV6-1|TRBJ1-2
CASSQDRSYGYTF
TGTGCCAGCAGTCAGGACAGAAGCTATGGCTACACCTTC
>TRBD1|medium-sized|TRBV4-2|TRBJ1-1
CASSQETGPGTEAFF
TGTGCCAGCAGCCAAGAGACAGGGCCGGGCACTGAAGCTTTCTTT